Listed below are T cell receptor beta chains from one sample, sequenced in a study of CD8+CD57+ T cells in acquired aplastic anemia. Each CDR3 protein is one row after TCRdb ran MiXCR on the reads. The sample consists of under 150,000 distinct CDR3 sequences, less than 45% of them appearing once. Sequencing was done on a sample of sorted CD4+, CD8+, or CD8+CD57+ T cells (not recorded which) from PBMCs. The receptors were sampled from a human donor in good health, serving as a control. CDR3s leave out the opening cysteine and the closing phenylalanine or tryptophan. Fields, in order: V gene, clone size, CDR3 protein. Clone size is shown for a subset of rows, as once, few, many or a class of expanded clone.

TRBV5-1 | NA | ASSLVPVLMNTEAF
TRBV10-3 | many | AISETGRAGGTDTQY
TRBV28 | many | ASRTGDMNTEAF
TRBV9 | NA | ASSVGRNNQPQH
TRBV19 | few | ASSMTAQHYNEQF
TRBV24-1 | few | ATSEGGDGYEQY
TRBV20-1 | many | SARDPKAGNTIY
TRBV2 | many | ASSSTGTGLTEAF
TRBV19 | NA | ASSDQGYSNQPQH
TRBV19 | NA | ASSFGGDTGELF
TRBV2 | NA | ASSVLADTQY
TRBV3-1 | few | ASSQGGFSGNTIY